This TCR beta chain came from a study of blood T cell repertoires in COVID-19. This clone was detected a few times. This CDR3 contains 14 residues. The J segment lost 6 bases and the V segment lost 2 bases, leaving 5 bases of the junction unmatched. The germline V gene encodes CDR1 SGHRS and CDR2 YFSETQ. The repertoire was sequenced with immunoSEQ multiplex PCR; TCRdb's copy has only in-frame clones and lacks some. The table has approximately 76,000 clones, around 90% seen once. This sequence joins TRBV5-1 and TRBJ2-7; 10 bases are a match to TRBD2. Sequencing was carried out using peripheral blood. The sequence was collected from a man aged 25-40 years with acute or convalescent COVID-19. DNA of the CDR3: TGCGCCAGCAGCTTAGCGGGAGGGCCGGGCGAGCAGTACTTC. It is translated as CASSLAGGPGEQYF.